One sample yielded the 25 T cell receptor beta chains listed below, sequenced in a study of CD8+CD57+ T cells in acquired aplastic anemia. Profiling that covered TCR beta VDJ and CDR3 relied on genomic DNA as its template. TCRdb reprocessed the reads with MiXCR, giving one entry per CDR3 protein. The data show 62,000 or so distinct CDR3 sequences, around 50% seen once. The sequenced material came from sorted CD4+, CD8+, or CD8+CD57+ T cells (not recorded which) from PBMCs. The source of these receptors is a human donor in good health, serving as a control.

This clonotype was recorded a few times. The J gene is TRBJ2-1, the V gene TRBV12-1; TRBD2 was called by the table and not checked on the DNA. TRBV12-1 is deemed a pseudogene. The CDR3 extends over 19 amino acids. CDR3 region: CASSYDGITHISSYNEQFF. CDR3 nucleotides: TGTGCCAGCAGCTACGACGGGATTACCCACATAAGCTCCTACAATGAGCAGTTCTTC.

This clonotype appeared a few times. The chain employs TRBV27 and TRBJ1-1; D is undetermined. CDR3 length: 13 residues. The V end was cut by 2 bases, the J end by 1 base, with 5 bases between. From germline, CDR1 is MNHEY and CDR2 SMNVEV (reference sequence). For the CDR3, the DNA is TGTGCCAGCAGTTTACTACAGAACACTGAAGCTTTCTTT. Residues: CASSLLQNTEAFF.

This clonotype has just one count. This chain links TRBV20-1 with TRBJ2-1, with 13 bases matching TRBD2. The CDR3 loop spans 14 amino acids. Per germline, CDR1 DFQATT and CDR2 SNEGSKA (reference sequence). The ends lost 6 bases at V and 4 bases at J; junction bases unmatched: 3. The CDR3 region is CSAMGLAGYNEQFF. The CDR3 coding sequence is TGCAGTGCCATGGGACTAGCGGGGTACAATGAGCAGTTCTTC.

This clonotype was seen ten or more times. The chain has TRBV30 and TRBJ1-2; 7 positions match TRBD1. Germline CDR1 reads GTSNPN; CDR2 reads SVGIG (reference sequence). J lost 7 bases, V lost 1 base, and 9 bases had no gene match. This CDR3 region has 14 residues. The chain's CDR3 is CAWSETGISSGYTF. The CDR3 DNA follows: TGTGCCTGGAGTGAGACAGGGATCTCCTCTGGCTACACCTTC. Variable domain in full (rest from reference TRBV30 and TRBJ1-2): SQTIHQWPATLVQPVGSPLSLECTVEGTSNPNLYWYRQAAGRGLQLLFYSVGIGQISSEVPQNLSASRPQDRQFILSSKKLLLSDSGFYLCAWSETGISSGYTFGSGTRLTVV.

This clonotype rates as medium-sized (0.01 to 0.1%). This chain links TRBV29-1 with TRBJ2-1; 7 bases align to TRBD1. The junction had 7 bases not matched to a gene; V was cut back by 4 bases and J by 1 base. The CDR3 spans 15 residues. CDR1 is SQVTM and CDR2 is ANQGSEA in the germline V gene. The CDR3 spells CSVGQGFRSYNEQFF. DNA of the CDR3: TGCAGCGTTGGACAGGGTTTCAGATCCTACAATGAGCAGTTCTTC.

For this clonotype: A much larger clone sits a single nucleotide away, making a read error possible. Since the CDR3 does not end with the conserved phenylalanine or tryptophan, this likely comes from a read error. DNA of the CDR3: TGTGCCAGCAAAGAGGGGTCAGGGGATTGGAATCAGCCCCAGCATTCT. Translated, it gives CASKEGSGDWNQPQHS. The chain joins TRBV6-1 to TRBJ1-5; perhaps TRBD1 as D (6 bases). Trimming pared 7 bases from V and 4 bases from J, leaving 20 bases between. CDR3 length equals 16 residues. Germline CDR1 is MNHNS and CDR2 is SASEGT.

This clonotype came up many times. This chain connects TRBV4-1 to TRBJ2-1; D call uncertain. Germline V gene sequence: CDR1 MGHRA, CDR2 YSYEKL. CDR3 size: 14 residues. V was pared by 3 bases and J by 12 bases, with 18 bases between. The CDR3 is CASSHQYHKTGQFF. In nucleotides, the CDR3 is TGCGCCAGCAGCCACCAGTACCACAAGACTGGGCAGTTCTTC.

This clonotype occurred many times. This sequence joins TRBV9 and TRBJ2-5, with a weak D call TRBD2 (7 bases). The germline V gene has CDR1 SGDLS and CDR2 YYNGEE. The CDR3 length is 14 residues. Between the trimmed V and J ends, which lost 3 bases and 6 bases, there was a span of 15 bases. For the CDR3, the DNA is TGTGCCAGCAGCGAGGGGGGGTATGGTCAGACCCAGTACTTC. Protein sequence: CASSEGGYGQTQYF.

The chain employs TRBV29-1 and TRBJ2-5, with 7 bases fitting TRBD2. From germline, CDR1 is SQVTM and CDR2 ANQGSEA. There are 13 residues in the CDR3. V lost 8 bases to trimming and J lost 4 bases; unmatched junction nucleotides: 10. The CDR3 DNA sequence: TGCAGCAGCGGGACTACCGGGGGAGAGACCCAGTACTTC. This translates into CSSGTTGGETQYF.

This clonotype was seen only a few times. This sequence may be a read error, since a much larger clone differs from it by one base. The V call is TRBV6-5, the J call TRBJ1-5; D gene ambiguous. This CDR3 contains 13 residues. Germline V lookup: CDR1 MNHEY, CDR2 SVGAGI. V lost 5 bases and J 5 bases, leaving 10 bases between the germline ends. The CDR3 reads CASSHAPYQPQHF. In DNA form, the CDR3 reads TGTGCCAGCAGTCACGCACCCTATCAGCCCCAGCATTTT.

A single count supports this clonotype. The CDR3 loop is CASSVRGGQGSNQPQHF. The DNA of the CDR3 is TGCGCCAGCAGTGTAAGGGGTGGACAGGGAAGTAATCAGCCCCAGCATTTT. The rearrangement links TRBV10-2 to TRBJ1-5; 8 bases match TRBD1. This CDR3 region has 17 residues. Germline loops: CDR1 WSHSY, CDR2 SAAADI. Germline trimming cut 4 bases from V and 4 bases from J; bases unmatched to any gene: 12.

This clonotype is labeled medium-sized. The CDR3 sequence is CASSLGRTGGYTF. The CDR3 DNA reads TGTGCCAGCAGCTTAGGCAGGACAGGAGGCTACACCTTC. The V call is TRBV7-8, the J call TRBJ1-2, with 7 nucleotides matching TRBD1. The CDR3 runs 13 residues. Germline V lookup: CDR1 SGHVS, CDR2 FQNEAQ. Trimming removed 1 base from V and 8 bases from J; junction bases left unmatched: 4. The whole variable domain, filled in from reference TRBV7-8 and TRBJ1-2, reads GAGVSQSPRYKVAKRGQDVALRCDPISGHVSLFWYQQALGQGPEFLTYFQNEAQLDKSGLPSDRFFAERPEGSVSTLKIQRTQQEDSAVYLCASSLGRTGGYTFGSGTRLTVV.

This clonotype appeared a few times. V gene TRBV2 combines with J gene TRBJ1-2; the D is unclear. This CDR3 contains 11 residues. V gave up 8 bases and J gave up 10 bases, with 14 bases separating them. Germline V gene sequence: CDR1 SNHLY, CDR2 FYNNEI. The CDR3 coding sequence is TGTGCCAGCTCGGGAATCAGCACCTACACCTTC. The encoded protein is CASSGISTYTF. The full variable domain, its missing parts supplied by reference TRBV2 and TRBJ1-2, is EPEVTQTPSHQVTQMGQEVILRCVPISNHLYFYWYRQILGQKVEFLVSFYNNEISEKSEIFDDQFSVERPDGSNFTLKIRSTKLEDSAMYFCASSGISTYTFGSGTRLTVV.

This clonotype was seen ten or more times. The CDR3 sequence: CASSSRVLLTSGANVLTF. The CDR3 DNA reads as TGTGCCAGCAGCAGCCGGGTACTTCTAACCTCTGGGGCCAACGTCCTGACTTTC. The rearrangement joins TRBV5-6 to TRBJ2-6; no firm D call. The CDR3 runs to 18 residues. The germline V gene encodes CDR1 SGHDT and CDR2 YYEEEE. Trimming shortened V by 4 bases and J by 0 bases, and 17 bases separated the two germline ends. Looking up the rest from reference TRBV5-6 and TRBJ2-6 gives the full variable domain: DAGVTQSPTHLIKTRGQQVTLRCSPKSGHDTVSWYQQALGQGPQFIFQYYEEEERQRGNFPDRFSGHQFPNYSSELNVNALLLGDSALYLCASSSRVLLTSGANVLTFGAGSRLTVL.

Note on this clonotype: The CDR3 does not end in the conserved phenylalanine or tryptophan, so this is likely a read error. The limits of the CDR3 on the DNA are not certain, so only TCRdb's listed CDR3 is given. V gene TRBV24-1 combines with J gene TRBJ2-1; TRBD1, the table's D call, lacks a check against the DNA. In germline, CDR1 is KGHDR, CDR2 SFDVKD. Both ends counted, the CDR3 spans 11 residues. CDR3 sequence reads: CATALQGFEFV.

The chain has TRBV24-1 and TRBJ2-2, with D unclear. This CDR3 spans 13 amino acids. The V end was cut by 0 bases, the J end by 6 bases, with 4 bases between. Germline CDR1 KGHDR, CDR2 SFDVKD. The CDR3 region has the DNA TGTGCCACCAGTGATTTGCGGCCCGGGGAGCTGTTTTTT. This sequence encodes CATSDLRPGELFF.

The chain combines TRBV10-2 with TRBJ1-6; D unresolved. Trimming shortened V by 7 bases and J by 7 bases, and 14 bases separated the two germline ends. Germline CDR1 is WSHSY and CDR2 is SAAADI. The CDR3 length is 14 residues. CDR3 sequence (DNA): TGCGCCAGCACCTCACGGACGGCCAATTCACCCCTCCACTTT. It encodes CASTSRTANSPLHF.

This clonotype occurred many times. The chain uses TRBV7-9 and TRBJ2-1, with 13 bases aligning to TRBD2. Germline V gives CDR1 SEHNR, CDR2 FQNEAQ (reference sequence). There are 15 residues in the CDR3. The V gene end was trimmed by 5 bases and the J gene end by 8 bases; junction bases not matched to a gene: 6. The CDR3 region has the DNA TGTGCCAGCAGCACTAGCGGGGGGGCCCGCTATGAGCAGTTCTTC. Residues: CASSTSGGARYEQFF.

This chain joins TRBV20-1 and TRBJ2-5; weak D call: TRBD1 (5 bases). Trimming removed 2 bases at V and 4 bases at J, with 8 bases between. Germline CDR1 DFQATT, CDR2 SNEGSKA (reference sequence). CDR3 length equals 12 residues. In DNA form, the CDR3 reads TGCAGTGCTAGAAATAGGGGAGAGACCCAGTACTTC. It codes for CSARNRGETQYF.

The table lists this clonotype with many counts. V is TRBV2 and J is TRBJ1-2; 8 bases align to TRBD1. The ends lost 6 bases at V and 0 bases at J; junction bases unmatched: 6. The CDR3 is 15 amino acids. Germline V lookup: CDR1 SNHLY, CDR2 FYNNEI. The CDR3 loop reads CASSRGLHSNYGYTF. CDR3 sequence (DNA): TGTGCCAGCAGCAGGGGGCTTCATTCTAACTATGGCTACACCTTC.

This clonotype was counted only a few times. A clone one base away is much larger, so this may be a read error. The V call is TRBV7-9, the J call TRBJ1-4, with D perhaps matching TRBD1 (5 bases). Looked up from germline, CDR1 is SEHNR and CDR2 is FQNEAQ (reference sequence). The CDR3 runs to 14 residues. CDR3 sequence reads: CAGSGPGGTEKLFF. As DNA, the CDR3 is TGTGCCGGCAGCGGACCGGGGGGTACTGAAAAACTGTTTTTT.

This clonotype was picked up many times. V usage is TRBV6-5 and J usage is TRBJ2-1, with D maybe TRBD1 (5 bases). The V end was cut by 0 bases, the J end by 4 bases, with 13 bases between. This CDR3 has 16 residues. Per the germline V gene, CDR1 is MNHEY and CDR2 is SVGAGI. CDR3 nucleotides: TGTGCCAGCAGTTACTCGAAGACAGCATCTTACAATGAGCAGTTCTTC. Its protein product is CASSYSKTASYNEQFF.

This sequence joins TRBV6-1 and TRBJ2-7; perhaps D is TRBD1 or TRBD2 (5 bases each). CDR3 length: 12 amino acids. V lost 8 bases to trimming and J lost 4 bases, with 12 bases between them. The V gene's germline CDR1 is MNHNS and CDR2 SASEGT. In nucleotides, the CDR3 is TGTGCCAGCTCCTCCAGGGAGTACGAGCAGTACTTC. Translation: CASSSREYEQYF.

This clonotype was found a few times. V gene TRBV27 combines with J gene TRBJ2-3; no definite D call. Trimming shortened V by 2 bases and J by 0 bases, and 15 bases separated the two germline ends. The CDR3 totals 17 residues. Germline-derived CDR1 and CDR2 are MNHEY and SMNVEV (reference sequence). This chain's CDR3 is CASSLHLGGSSTDTQYF. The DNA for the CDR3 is TGTGCCAGCAGTTTACATCTCGGCGGCTCTAGCACAGATACGCAGTATTTT.

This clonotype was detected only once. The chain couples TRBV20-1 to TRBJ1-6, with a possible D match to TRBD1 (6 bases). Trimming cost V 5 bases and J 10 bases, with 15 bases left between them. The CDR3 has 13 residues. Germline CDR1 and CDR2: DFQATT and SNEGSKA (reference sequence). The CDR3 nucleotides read TGCAGTGCTCTGGACAGAGTAAGATCACCCCTCCACTTT. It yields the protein CSALDRVRSPLHF.